Sequencing of this T cell receptor beta chain was carried out in a study of human T cells and chemical hapten exposure. Turning to the study itself: Alopecia areata, totalis or universalis affected patients, mainly female. Study observations and caveats: Expanded TCRs showed more large CDR3 clusters than pre-sensitization or healthy control sets.

The library put unique molecular identifiers onto individual cDNA molecules. TCRdb re-analysed the RACE reads in MiXCR, keeping a single row per CDR3 protein. The repertoire holds some 180,000 distinct CDR3 sequences, with around a quarter as singletons. As regards this clonotype: Its matching antigen is unknown.

Time point denoted: patch test 3, about 24 weeks after DPC sensitization. The treatment was: therapeutic diphenylcyclopropenone sensitization with weekly scalp DPC. Looked up from germline, CDR1 is SGHKS and CDR2 is YYEKEE (reference sequence). The CDR3 covers 16 residues. Trimming left V 2 bases short and J 6 bases short, with 18 bases between. The TCR sequence derives from a woman between 40 and 50 years old with alopecia areata. Some clones in this sample may be carry-over from other donors' samples. The sample was whole blood, taken in connection with sensitization to the hapten diphenylcyclopropenone (DPC). The chain couples TRBV5-5 to TRBJ1-5; D may be TRBD1 (6 bases). CDR3 sequence (DNA): TGTGCCAGCAGCTTTACTGGTGGGGGGGCCGGTCAGCCCCAGCATTTT. Amino acids: CASSFTGGGAGQPQHF.